Presented here are 16 T cell receptor beta chains from one specimen sequenced in a study of CD8 T cells in Susac syndrome. An input of about 0.45 to 1 ug of RNA was subjected to reverse transcription using random hexamers. TCRdb reprocessed the immunoSEQ multiplex PCR reads via MiXCR and lists one record per CDR3 protein. The table has approximately 200,000 distinct CDR3 sequences, more than 85% seen once. Specimen: CD8+ T cells from PBMCs. Every receptor here comes from a human donor with multiple sclerosis.

The genes are TRBV29-1 and TRBJ2-2, with D possibly matching TRBD2 (6 bases). The V gene lost 4 bases and the J gene lost 6 bases, with 6 bases spanning the gap. The CDR3 is 11 residues long. The V gene's germline CDR1 is SQVTM and CDR2 ANQGSEA. The CDR3 spells CSVGGAGELFF. The CDR3 nucleotides are TGCAGCGTTGGGGGGGCCGGGGAGCTGTTTTTT.

This chain joins TRBV29-1 and TRBJ1-2, with 8 bases identical to TRBD1. CDR1 is SQVTM and CDR2 is ANQGSEA in the germline V gene. The CDR3 has 15 amino acids. The CDR3 region is CSALIFRGRNDGYTF. The DNA for the CDR3 is TGCAGTGCCCTCATCTTCAGGGGGCGCAATGATGGCTACACCTTC.

The chain has TRBV2 and TRBJ1-1; weak D call: TRBD1 (5 bases). V lost 10 bases and J 6 bases, leaving 15 bases between the germline ends. This CDR3 has 12 residues. Germline loops: CDR1 SNHLY, CDR2 FYNNEI. In DNA, the CDR3 is TGTGCCAACCAATTAGCGGGGCCTGAAGCTTTCTTT. It codes for CANQLAGPEAFF.

The chain links TRBV19 to TRBJ1-2; a weak D match, TRBD1 (6 bases). V lost 3 bases, J lost 0 bases, and 8 bases lay in between. Germline-derived CDR1 and CDR2 are LNHDA and SQIVND (reference sequence). CDR3 length: 14 residues. CDR3 sequence reads: CASSIWTANYGYTF. The CDR3 DNA reads as TGTGCCAGTAGTATTTGGACAGCTAACTATGGCTACACCTTC.

The chain carries TRBV6-1 and TRBJ2-1; 9 bases match TRBD2. V lost 6 bases, J lost 6 bases, and 12 bases stayed unmatched. Looked up from germline, CDR1 is MNHNS and CDR2 is SASEGT. The CDR3 is 16 amino acids. CDR3 region: CASRPGVAGDGNEQFF. The CDR3 nucleotides read TGTGCCAGCAGGCCAGGGGTAGCGGGAGATGGCAATGAGCAGTTCTTC.

The chain is built from TRBV5-1 and TRBJ1-2, with D possibly TRBD1 on 6 matching bases. This CDR3 has 13 residues. Germline assignment: CDR1 SGHRS and CDR2 YFSETQ. The V gene lost 2 bases and the J gene lost 6 bases, with 11 bases spanning the gap. The CDR3 region has the DNA TGCGCCAGCAGCTTCTTTACAGGGCATGGCTACACCTTC. Its protein is CASSFFTGHGYTF.

J is TRBJ2-1 and V is TRBV27; tentatively, D is TRBD1 or TRBD2 (6 bases each). CDR3 size: 14 residues. V was shortened by 7 bases and J by 1 base, with 11 bases between the two germline ends. The germline V gene encodes CDR1 MNHEY and CDR2 SMNVEV (reference sequence). This CDR3 reads CASNEGGSYNEQFF. The CDR3 DNA sequence: TGTGCCAGCAATGAGGGGGGATCCTACAATGAGCAGTTCTTC.

This clonotype has more than one count but fewer than ten. DNA of the CDR3: TGTGCCAGCAGCCGTAACACCGGGGAGCTGTTTTTT. Protein: CASSRNTGELFF. The chain links TRBV4-2 to TRBJ2-2; no definite D call. The CDR3 consists of 12 residues. The germline V and J ends were trimmed by 4 bases and 2 bases, with 2 bases remaining between them. CDR1 is LGHNA, CDR2 YNFKEQ, per germline.

The rearrangement joins TRBV6-6 to TRBJ1-5; no clear D. CDR1 and CDR2 from the germline V gene are MNHNY and SVGAGI (reference sequence). The ends were cut back, 5 bases at V and 4 bases at J, with 0 bases in the middle. The CDR3 is made up of 10 amino acids. CDR3: CASSNQPQHF. The CDR3 bases are TGTGCCAGCAGTAATCAGCCCCAGCATTTT.

The chain recombines TRBV12-3 or TRBV12-4 with TRBJ2-7; 9 bases fit TRBD1. CDR3 size: 15 residues. V trimming: 5 bases; J trimming: 7 bases; junction bases outside the gene matches: 12. CDR3 sequence: CASSRSDRGIVEQYF. The CDR3 DNA sequence: TGTGCCAGCAGTCGCTCGGACAGGGGCATAGTAGAGCAGTACTTC.

This chain joins TRBV5-4 and TRBJ2-7; the D is unclear. Germline CDR1 SGHNT, CDR2 YYREEE (reference sequence). V lost 0 bases and J 6 bases, leaving 7 bases between the germline ends. The CDR3 sequence is 12 residues long. CDR3 in DNA: TGTGCCAGCAGCTTGGGTACGTCCGAGCAGTACTTC. The encoded protein is CASSLGTSEQYF. Combining the CDR3 with reference TRBV5-4 and TRBJ2-7 gives the whole variable domain ETGVTQSPTHLIKTRGQQVTLRCSSQSGHNTVSWYQQALGQGPQFIFQYYREEENGRGNFPPRFSGLQFPNYSSELNVNALELDDSALYLCASSLGTSEQYFGPGTRLTVT.

This sequence joins TRBV6-5 and TRBJ2-3; 8 nucleotides line up with TRBD1. This CDR3 is built from 15 residues. V shed 8 bases, J shed 0 bases, and the junction held 7 bases outside the gene matches. Germline assignment: CDR1 MNHEY and CDR2 SVGAGI. The CDR3, as DNA: TGTGCCAGCTTCCAATCAGGGGGCAGCACAGATACGCAGTATTTT. Its translation: CASFQSGGSTDTQYF.

This chain joins TRBV6-6 and TRBJ2-5; tentative D call: TRBD1 (7 bases). Trimming cost V 6 bases and J 4 bases, with 18 bases left between them. Germline V gene data show CDR1 as MNHNY and CDR2 as SVGAGI (reference sequence). The CDR3 has 15 residues. CDR3 residues: CASSHAGGHIETQYF. DNA for the CDR3: TGTGCCAGCAGCCACGCAGGGGGGCACATAGAGACCCAGTACTTC.

The chain has TRBV7-8 and TRBJ2-3; D is ambiguous. This CDR3 comprises 14 residues. Trimming removed 2 bases from V and 2 bases from J, with 8 bases in between. CDR1 is SGHVS and CDR2 is FQNEAQ in the germline V gene. CDR3 nucleotides: TGTGCCAGCAGCTTAATGGGTAACACAGATACGCAGTATTTT. Translated, it gives CASSLMGNTDTQYF.

Written as DNA, the CDR3 is TGCAGTGCCCCCACGGGGTATTTAACAGATACGCAGTATTTT. Protein sequence: CSAPTGYLTDTQYF. The chain uses TRBV20-1 and TRBJ2-3; TRBD2 might be the D (5 bases). This CDR3 has 14 residues. Trimming took 6 bases from V and 3 from J, leaving 16 bases between them. CDR1 and CDR2 from the germline V gene are DFQATT and SNEGSKA (reference sequence).

The chain recombines TRBV30 with TRBJ2-7; D unresolved. V lost 3 bases, J lost 0 bases, and 9 bases lay in between. Germline CDR1 reads GTSNPN; CDR2 reads SVGIG (reference sequence). CDR3 length equals 13 residues. CDR3 nucleotides: TGTGCCTGGAGCCTGCTGGGCTCCTACGAGCAGTACTTC. Translating gives CAWSLLGSYEQYF.